This T cell receptor (beta chain) derives from a study of T cells after posttransplantation cyclophosphamide. Study findings and constraints: Recipient CMV seropositivity and CMV reactivation strongly tracked TRB clonality. Donor CD8+ memory clones often dominated recipient blood repertoires at later times. Tissue-infiltrating T cells from skin or gut overlapped little with blood T cells.

Generated by immunoSEQ multiplex PCR, the TCRdb table keeps only in-frame clones and is missing some. Among approximately 2,800 clones, almost 75% were seen once, and the ten largest hold 20% to 25%. The germline CDR1 and CDR2 sequences are KGHSH and LQKENI. V shed 7 bases and J 6 bases; nucleotides not matched to a gene: 11. This CDR3 is built from 15 residues. A note on this clone: What it recognizes is unknown.

The TCR originated in a man aged 30 to 39 with a blood cancer, CMV-positive, and with a related stem cell donor. The chain links TRBV18 to TRBJ2-1; 8 positions agree with TRBD2. Sequencing was performed on PBMCs. The CDR3 region has the DNA TGTGCCAGCTTCAAAGAGGGACTAGGTATCAATGAGCAGTTCTTC. The encoded protein is CASFKEGLGINEQFF.